These 9 T cell receptor beta chains share one sample of origin, sequenced in a study of neurological immune-mediated disorders. TCRdb called the 5' RACE reads again in MiXCR, with one record for every CDR3 protein. The data contain more than 25,000 distinct CDR3 sequences, about 12% of them singletons. Sequencing input: PBMCs. Every receptor here comes from a woman aged 55-70 years in good health.

This clonotype has a count of ten or more. V and J are TRBV6-2 or TRBV6-3 and TRBJ1-1; D is possibly TRBD1 (5 bases). Germline V gene lookup returns CDR1 MNHEY and CDR2 SVGEGT. Trimming removed 7 bases from V and 4 bases from J, with 16 bases in between. The CDR3 is 14 amino acids. CDR3 protein: CASTPRLGGTEAFF. CDR3 in DNA: TGTGCCAGCACACCCCGGCTGGGGGGCACTGAAGCTTTCTTT.

This clonotype has ten or more counts. The chain carries TRBV19 and TRBJ1-6, with D unclear. CDR3 length: 15 residues. V was clipped by 3 bases and J by 4 bases, with 10 bases between them. CDR1 LNHDA and CDR2 SQIVND come from the germline V gene (reference sequence). The CDR3 here is CASSIGRTYNSPLHF. In nucleotides, the CDR3 is TGTGCCAGTAGTATCGGACGGACTTATAATTCACCCCTCCACTTT.

In regard to this clonotype: The conserved final phenylalanine or tryptophan is absent from the CDR3, which likely points to a read error. The V call is TRBV9, the J call TRBJ2-1, with a tentative D call TRBD2 (6 bases). V dropped 3 bases and J dropped 0 bases, with 22 bases sitting between them. Germline CDR1 reads SGDLS; CDR2 reads YYNGEE. This CDR3 has 19 residues. The CDR3 spells CASSDPARGVGGSYNEQFI. The CDR3 nucleotides are TGTGCCAGCAGCGACCCCGCCCGCGGGGTGGGGGGCTCCTACAATGAGCAGTTCATC.

This clonotype has a count of ten or more. One junction end disagrees with the germline gene, perhaps due to a read error. V gene TRBV5-1 combines with J gene TRBJ2-1; D not certain. The germline V gene encodes CDR1 SGHRS and CDR2 YFSETQ. This CDR3 is built from 13 residues. CDR3 sequence: CASSLAGRNEQFF. The CDR3 DNA is TGCGCAAGCAGCTTGGCCGGGCGGAATGAGCAGTTCTTC.

The sample holds many counts of this clonotype. The J gene is TRBJ2-7, the V gene TRBV7-2, with D hard to call. The germline V gene encodes CDR1 SGHTA and CDR2 FQGNSA. The V end lost 4 bases, the J end lost 2 bases, and 6 bases lay between the germline ends. The CDR3 sequence is 12 residues long. The CDR3 reads CASSSWTYEQYF. For the CDR3, the DNA is TGTGCCAGCAGCTCATGGACCTACGAGCAGTACTTC.

This clonotype was seen ten or more times. The rearrangement joins TRBV5-1 to TRBJ1-1, with 9 nucleotides matching TRBD1. The CDR3 consists of 15 residues. Trimming cost V 4 bases and J 5 bases; bases outside gene matches: 9. The germline gives CDR1 SGHRS, CDR2 YFSETQ. The CDR3 coding sequence is TGCGCCAGCAGCCCGGACAGGGGACCCCATACTGAAGCTTTCTTT. This translates into CASSPDRGPHTEAFF.

As regards this clonotype: A much larger clone lies one base from this, so it may be a read error. The rearrangement links TRBV5-5 to TRBJ2-5; D remains ambiguous. Germline V gene lookup returns CDR1 SGHKS and CDR2 YYEKEE (reference sequence). The CDR3 contains 14 residues. The CDR3 spells CANSLLGIQETQYF. The CDR3 DNA reads as TGTGCCAACAGCCTCTTAGGGATCCAAGAGACCCAGTACTTC.

J is TRBJ2-6 and V is TRBV12-3 or TRBV12-4; 7 bases map to TRBD2. The ends lost 1 base at V and 3 bases at J; junction bases unmatched: 3. CDR3 length equals 16 residues. CDR3 sequence: CASSLGRDYGANVLTF. The CDR3 DNA is TGTGCCAGCAGTTTAGGCAGGGACTATGGGGCCAACGTCCTGACTTTC.

The V and J genes are TRBV9 and TRBJ2-1; weak D call: TRBD2 (7 bases). The CDR3 is 16 amino acids. Germline assignment: CDR1 SGDLS and CDR2 YYNGEE. Between the trimmed V and J ends, which lost 5 bases and 6 bases, there was a span of 21 bases. The CDR3 nucleotides are TGTGCCAGCAGTAGGGGGTTAGCGGGTGGGCTCAATGAGCAGTTCTTC. Protein: CASSRGLAGGLNEQFF.